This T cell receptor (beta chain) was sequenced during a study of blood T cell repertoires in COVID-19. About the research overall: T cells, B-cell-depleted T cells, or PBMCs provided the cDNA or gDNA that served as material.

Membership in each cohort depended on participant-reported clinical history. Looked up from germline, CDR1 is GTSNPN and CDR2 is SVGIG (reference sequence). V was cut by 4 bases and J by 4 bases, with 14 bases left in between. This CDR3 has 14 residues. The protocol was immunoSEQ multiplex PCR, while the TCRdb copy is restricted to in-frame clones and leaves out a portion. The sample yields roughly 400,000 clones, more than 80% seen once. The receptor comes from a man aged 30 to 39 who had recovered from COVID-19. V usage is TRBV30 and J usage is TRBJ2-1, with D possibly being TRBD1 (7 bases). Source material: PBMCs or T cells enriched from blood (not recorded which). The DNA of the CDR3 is TGTGCCTGGAAGCGGCAGGGGGGTTACAATGAGCAGTTCTTC. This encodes CAWKRQGGYNEQFF.